Listed below are T cell receptor beta chains from one sample, sequenced in a study of T cells in Graves' hyperthyroidism and ophthalmopathy. One entry per CDR3 protein, called by TCRdb with MiXCR from the multiplex PCR reads. Of hundreds of thousands of distinct CDR3 sequences in the sample, 14% were seen once. Input material: blood. All receptors come from a woman between 18 and 29 years old with Graves' hyperthyroidism. The CDR3 runs from the conserved cysteine through the conserved F or W. D genes are given only for firm matches. The listing skips clone size in some rows; elsewhere it reads once, few, many or a size class.

clone_size,j_call,d_call,v_call,cdr3_aa,cdr3_nt
NA,TRBJ1-4,TRBD1,TRBV2,CASSDQGGEGEKLFF,TGTGCCAGCAGTGATCAAGGGGGCGAGGGTGAAAAACTGTTTTTT
many,TRBJ2-7,NA,TRBV20-1,CSARDLTGERNEQYF,TGCAGTGCTAGAGATTTGACGGGGGAGAGGAACGAGCAGTACTTC
many,TRBJ1-1,NA,TRBV29-1,CSVYRTGNTEAFF,TGCAGCGTTTACCGGACGGGGAACACTGAAGCTTTCTTT
few,TRBJ1-6,NA,TRBV7-9,CASLAGSNSPLHF,TGTGCCAGCCTGGCAGGGTCCAATTCACCCCTCCACTTT
few,TRBJ1-5,TRBD1,TRBV4-2,CASSQAGTGDNQPQHF,TGTGCCAGCAGCCAAGCCGGGACAGGGGACAATCAGCCCCAGCATTTT
many,TRBJ2-1,TRBD2,TRBV2,CASTGLAGGYEQFF,TGTGCCAGCACTGGACTAGCGGGGGGGTATGAGCAGTTCTTC
many,TRBJ2-7,NA,TRBV6-6,CASSYSISGQRYEQYF,TGTGCCAGCAGTTACTCGATTAGTGGACAGCGCTACGAGCAGTACTTC
many,TRBJ2-7,NA,TRBV11-2,CASSLNSAGPYEQYF,TGTGCCAGCAGCTTAAATTCGGCAGGACCCTACGAGCAGTACTTC
many,TRBJ1-5,NA,TRBV12-3/TRBV12-4,CASSPWTQSNQPQHF,TGTGCCAGCAGTCCTTGGACACAGAGCAATCAGCCCCAGCATTTT
NA,TRBJ2-1,NA,TRBV28,CASSMDNEQFF,TGTGCCAGCAGTATGGACAATGAGCAGTTCTTC
few,TRBJ2-7,NA,TRBV28,CASSLPSRKISYEQYF,TGTGCCAGCAGTTTGCCCTCTAGAAAGATCTCCTACGAGCAGTACTTC
few,TRBJ2-7,NA,TRBV2,CASSESSRLYEQYF,TGTGCCAGCAGTGAATCTTCCAGACTTTACGAGCAGTACTTC
NA,TRBJ1-3,NA,TRBV6-6,CASSYSMMASGNTIYF,TGTGCCAGCAGTTACTCGATGATGGCCTCTGGAAACACCATATATTTT
many,TRBJ2-7,NA,TRBV3-1,CASSLAAGGNYEQYF,TGTGCCAGCAGCCTCGCGGCAGGGGGGAACTACGAGCAGTACTTC
once,TRBJ2-7,TRBD2,TRBV7-3,CASSLRAGENEQYF,TGTGCCAGCAGCTTACGAGCGGGAGAGAACGAGCAGTACTTC
many,TRBJ2-1,TRBD2,TRBV6-2/TRBV6-3,CASSYGASGYNEQFF,TGTGCCAGCAGTTACGGGGCTAGCGGATACAATGAGCAGTTCTTC
many,TRBJ2-5,TRBD2,TRBV2,CASRKLAGGETQYF,TGTGCCAGCAGAAAGCTAGCGGGAGGAGAGACCCAGTACTTC
NA,TRBJ1-5,NA,TRBV10-1,CASSGGPGQPQHF,TGCGCCAGCTCCGGGGGGCCTGGTCAGCCCCAGCATTTT
few,TRBJ1-5,NA,TRBV19,CASSTPPGGSNQPQHF,TGTGCCAGTAGTACCCCCCCGGGGGGGAGCAATCAGCCCCAGCATTTT
many,TRBJ2-2,TRBD2,TRBV27,CASSSGLGYTGELFF,TGTGCCAGCAGTTCGGGACTAGGTTACACCGGGGAGCTGTTTTTT
few,TRBJ2-5,NA,TRBV5-1,CASSTLQGQETQYF,TGCGCCAGCAGCACGTTACAGGGCCAAGAGACCCAGTACTTC
NA,TRBJ2-1,TRBD1,TRBV27,CAIADRGEQFF,TGTGCCATCGCCGACAGGGGTGAGCAGTTCTTC
NA,TRBJ2-1,NA,TRBV28,CASRGSDEQFF,TGTGCCAGCCGGGGGAGCGATGAGCAGTTCTTC
few,TRBJ1-1,NA,TRBV7-9,CASSLQGFAEAFF,TGTGCCAGCAGCCTACAGGGATTCGCTGAAGCTTTCTTT
NA,TRBJ2-1,NA,TRBV7-2,CASTHIRGYEQFF,TGTGCCAGCACGCATATTCGGGGCTATGAGCAGTTCTTC
few,TRBJ2-3,NA,TRBV12-3/TRBV12-4,CASSPAHRLVRDTQYF,TGTGCCAGCAGCCCAGCGCATCGGTTGGTCAGGGATACGCAGTATTTT
many,TRBJ2-1,NA,TRBV11-2,CASSLGANEQFF,TGTGCCAGCAGCTTAGGGGCCAATGAGCAGTTCTTC
few,TRBJ1-1,NA,TRBV6-9,CASRYAQGTEAFF,TGTGCCAGCAGATATGCACAGGGCACTGAAGCTTTCTTT
many,TRBJ2-2,NA,TRBV11-2,CASSLLSGELFF,TGTGCCAGCAGCCTATTATCTGGGGAGCTGTTTTTT
many,TRBJ1-5,NA,TRBV7-8,CASSQAGHNQPQHF,TGTGCCAGCAGCCAAGCAGGACACAATCAGCCCCAGCATTTT
many,TRBJ2-1,TRBD2,TRBV7-9,CASSLLAAISYNEQFF,TGTGCCAGCAGTCTACTAGCGGCGATCTCCTACAATGAGCAGTTCTTC
NA,TRBJ2-2,NA,TRBV5-1,CASSTWFTQVNTGELFF,TGCGCCAGCAGCACGTGGTTTACACAGGTCAACACCGGGGAGCTGTTTTTT
few,TRBJ2-1,TRBD2,TRBV30,CAWGRAGGQFF,TGTGCCTGGGGTCGGGCGGGAGGGCAGTTCTTC
NA,TRBJ2-3,NA,TRBV7-2,CANSIAGGVGDTQYF,TGTGCCAATAGTATCGCCGGAGGCGTAGGAGATACGCAGTATTTT
few,TRBJ1-5,NA,TRBV10-3,CAQAAGNNQPQHF,TGTGCCCAGGCAGCAGGGAACAATCAGCCCCAGCATTTT
many,TRBJ2-1,TRBD2,TRBV2,CASGDSGLAGAVGLNEQFF,TGTGCCAGCGGGGACTCGGGACTAGCGGGAGCAGTGGGTTTGAATGAGCAGTTCTTC
many,TRBJ1-1,TRBD1,TRBV6-4,CASRAQPGQGTEAFF,TGTGCCAGCAGGGCTCAACCGGGACAGGGAACTGAAGCTTTCTTT
NA,TRBJ2-1,NA,TRBV20-1,CSAKNTNAQFF,TGCAGTGCTAAGAATACTAATGCACAGTTCTTC
few,TRBJ2-2,TRBD2,TRBV2,CASRRGAGGPPGELFF,TGTGCCAGCCGCCGGGGTGCGGGAGGGCCTCCCGGGGAGCTGTTTTTT
many,TRBJ2-3,NA,TRBV28,CASSLWETGVIDTQYF,TGTGCCAGCAGTTTATGGGAGACTGGTGTTATTGATACGCAGTATTTT
many,TRBJ2-7,NA,TRBV10-3,CAISGVSYEQYF,TGTGCCATCAGTGGGGTGAGCTACGAGCAGTACTTC
many,TRBJ1-4,NA,TRBV18,CASSSSTNEKLFF,TGTGCCAGCTCATCTTCAACTAATGAAAAACTGTTTTTT
few,TRBJ1-3,NA,TRBV7-8,CASSLLSVSPISGNTIYF,TGTGCCAGCAGCTTATTATCGGTCAGCCCCATCTCTGGAAACACCATATATTTT
NA,TRBJ1-6,NA,TRBV27,CASSLEGRLYNSPLHF,TGTGCCAGCAGTTTAGAGGGTCGCCTTTATAATTCACCCCTCCACTTT
NA,TRBJ1-2,NA,TRBV12-3/TRBV12-4,CASFVGRGYGYTF,TGTGCCAGCTTTGTGGGCAGAGGCTATGGCTACACCTTC
few,TRBJ1-1,NA,TRBV13,CASSLTPQGFLREAFF,TGTGCCAGCAGCTTAACACCTCAGGGTTTTCTGAGGGAAGCTTTCTTT
many,TRBJ1-5,NA,TRBV2,CASSSNVVPGAREHF,TGTGCCAGCAGTTCGAATGTCGTTCCAGGGGCGCGGGAGCATTTT
few,TRBJ2-7,TRBD2,TRBV10-3,CAITPGLAGGEDEQYF,TGTGCCATCACTCCGGGACTAGCGGGAGGGGAGGACGAGCAGTACTTC
NA,TRBJ1-1,NA,TRBV10-3,CAISGVGGDTEAFF,TGTGCCATCAGTGGGGTAGGGGGTGACACTGAAGCTTTCTTT
many,TRBJ1-5,NA,TRBV16,CASRGADSNQPQHF,TGTGCCAGCAGGGGGGCAGATAGCAATCAGCCCCAGCATTTT
NA,TRBJ2-5,TRBD1,TRBV7-3,CASSPTGGSETQYF,TGTGCCAGCAGCCCGACAGGGGGCTCAGAGACCCAGTACTTC
many,TRBJ1-2,NA,TRBV28,CASRADVGNYGYTF,TGTGCCAGCAGGGCTGATGTGGGGAACTATGGCTACACCTTC